These T cell receptor beta chains were read from a single sample in a study of Ad26.COV2.S vaccination and SARS-CoV-2 variants. Libraries were prepared by immunoSEQ multiplex PCR; TCRdb keeps only in-frame clonotypes and omits some of them. This table holds more than 300,000 clones, about 89% found once. The material sequenced was peripheral blood, taken in a trial of Ad26.COV2.S vaccine versus placebo. The receptors stem from a person aged 18-60 years who received the Ad26.COV2.S COVID-19 vaccine or a placebo. Each CDR3 is given with its conserved first and last residue. D genes are given only for firm matches. Size tells how often a clone was seen (once, few, many) or the class of an expanded clone, and some rows leave it out.

J,size,D,V,DNA,CDR3
TRBJ2-1,NA,TRBD2,TRBV24-1,TGTGCCACCAGTGATTTCGTAGCGGGGTTGGATGAGCAGTTCTTC,CATSDFVAGLDEQFF
TRBJ1-5,NA,NA,TRBV30,TGTGCCTGGAGTATGCCGGGGGACAATCAGCCCCAGCATTTT,CAWSMPGDNQPQHF
TRBJ1-2,NA,NA,TRBV11-2,TGTGCCAGCAGCTTAGATTGGCAGGGTTTGGATGGCTACACCTTC,CASSLDWQGLDGYTF
TRBJ1-1,NA,NA,TRBV9,TGTGCCAGCAGCGTAGTAGGACGGGGTGGGAACACTGAAGCTTTCTTT,CASSVVGRGGNTEAFF
TRBJ2-3,NA,NA,TRBV2,TGTGCCAGCAGCGTGTTGCGGGATGATACGCAGTATTTT,CASSVLRDDTQYF
TRBJ1-2,NA,NA,TRBV19,TGTGCCAGTAGTGTTCAGCGGGGGGACTATGGCTACACCTTC,CASSVQRGDYGYTF
TRBJ2-1,NA,NA,TRBV5-6,TGTGCCAGCAGCTTGGAGGGCACCTACAATGAGCAGTTCTTC,CASSLEGTYNEQFF
TRBJ2-3,NA,NA,TRBV6-5,TGTGCCAGCAGTTACTCGCCTGAGGGCCTTACAGATACGCAGTATTTT,CASSYSPEGLTDTQYF
TRBJ2-2,NA,TRBD1,TRBV6-6,TGTGCCAGCAGTCCGGCAGGGGGTAACACCGGGGAGCTGTTTTTT,CASSPAGGNTGELFF
TRBJ1-4,NA,NA,TRBV6-6,TGTGCCAGCAGCGGACATACAACTAATGAAAAACTGTTTTTT,CASSGHTTNEKLFF
TRBJ2-7,once,TRBD1,TRBV5-1,TGCGCCAGCAGCTTGGGGGGGACAGGGGCCTACGAGCAGTACTTC,CASSLGGTGAYEQYF
TRBJ1-6,NA,NA,TRBV4-1,TGCGCCAGCAGCCAAGAAATTCGACAGAGCTCCTATAATTCACCCCTCCACTTT,CASSQEIRQSSYNSPLHF
TRBJ1-3,few,TRBD1,TRBV9,TGTGCCAGCAACCCAGGGGGACTCTCTGGAAACACCATATATTTT,CASNPGGLSGNTIYF
TRBJ2-7,NA,TRBD1,TRBV27,TGTGCCAGCAGTTCACGACAGGGGGCCTACGAGCAGTACTTC,CASSSRQGAYEQYF
TRBJ2-2,NA,NA,TRBV9,TGTGCCAGCAGGGCAGGGTCCGGGGAGCTGTTTTTT,CASRAGSGELFF
TRBJ1-1,NA,NA,TRBV9,TGTGCCAGCAGCGTAGGTATGAACACTGAAGCTTTCTTT,CASSVGMNTEAFF